The present TCR beta chain was sequenced within a study of blood T cell repertoires in COVID-19. Whole-study context: Material from acute and convalescent COVID-19 was sourced from the United States, Italy and Spain. T cells, B-cell-depleted T cells, or PBMCs supplied cDNA or gDNA.

The CDR3 is 14 amino acids. V lost 6 bases to trimming and J lost 4 bases; unmatched junction nucleotides: 7. Germline V gene data show CDR1 as LNHDA and CDR2 as SQIVND (reference sequence). Authors' methods: Reference gene primer amplification in the assay estimated nucleated cell counts. The protocol was immunoSEQ multiplex PCR, while the TCRdb copy is restricted to in-frame clones and leaves out a portion. That table is the source of V, J and clone size, and D and trimming were worked out from the DNA. The sample lists approximately 280,000 clones, 75% to 90% occurring once. Sequenced material: peripheral blood. The chain is built from TRBV19 and TRBJ2-5, with 8 bases identical to TRBD2. The sequence was collected from an older woman with acute or convalescent COVID-19. As DNA, the CDR3 is TGTGCCAGTAGATCCCGGGGGGGAGGAGAGACCCAGTACTTC. Translation gives CASRSRGGGETQYF. Filled out from reference TRBV19 and TRBJ2-5, the complete variable domain reads DGGITQSPKYLFRKEGQNVTLSCEQNLNHDAMYWYRQDPGQGLRLIYYSQIVNDFQKGDIAEGYSVSREKKESFPLTVTSAQKNPTAFYLCASRSRGGGETQYFGPGTRLLVL.